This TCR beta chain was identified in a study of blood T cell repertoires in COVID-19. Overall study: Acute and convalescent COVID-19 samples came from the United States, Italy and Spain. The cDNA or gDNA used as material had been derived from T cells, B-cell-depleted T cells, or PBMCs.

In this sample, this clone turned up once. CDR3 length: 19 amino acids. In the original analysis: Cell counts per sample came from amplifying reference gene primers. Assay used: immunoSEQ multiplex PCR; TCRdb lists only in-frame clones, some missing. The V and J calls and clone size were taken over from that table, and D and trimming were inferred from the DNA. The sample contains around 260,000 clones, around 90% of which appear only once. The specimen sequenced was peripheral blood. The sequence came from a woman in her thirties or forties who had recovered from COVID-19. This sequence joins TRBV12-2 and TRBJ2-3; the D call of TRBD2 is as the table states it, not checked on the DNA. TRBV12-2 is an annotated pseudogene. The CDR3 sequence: CASRLDRVWRECRTDTQYF. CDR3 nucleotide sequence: TGTGCAAGTCGCTTAGACAGGGTTTGGCGGGAGTGTCGGACAGATACGCAGTATTTT.